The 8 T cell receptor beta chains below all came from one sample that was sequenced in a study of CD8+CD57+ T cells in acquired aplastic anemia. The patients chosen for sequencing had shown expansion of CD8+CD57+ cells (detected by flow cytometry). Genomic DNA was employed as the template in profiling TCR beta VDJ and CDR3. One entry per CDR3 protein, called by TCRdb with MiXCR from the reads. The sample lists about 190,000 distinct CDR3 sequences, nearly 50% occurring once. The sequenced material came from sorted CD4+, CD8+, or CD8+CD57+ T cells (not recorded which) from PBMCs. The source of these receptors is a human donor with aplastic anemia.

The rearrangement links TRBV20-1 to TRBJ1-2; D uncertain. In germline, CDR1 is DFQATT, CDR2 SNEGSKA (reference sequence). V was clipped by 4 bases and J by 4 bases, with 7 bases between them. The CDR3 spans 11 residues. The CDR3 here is CSAIWGYGYTF. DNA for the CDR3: TGCAGTGCTATTTGGGGCTATGGCTACACCTTC.

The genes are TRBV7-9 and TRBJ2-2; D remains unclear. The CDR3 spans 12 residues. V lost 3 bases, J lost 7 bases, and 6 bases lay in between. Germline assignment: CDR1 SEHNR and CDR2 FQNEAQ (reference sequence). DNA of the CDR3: TGTGCCAGCAGCTTTGGGGTCGGGGAGCTGTTTTTT. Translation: CASSFGVGELFF.

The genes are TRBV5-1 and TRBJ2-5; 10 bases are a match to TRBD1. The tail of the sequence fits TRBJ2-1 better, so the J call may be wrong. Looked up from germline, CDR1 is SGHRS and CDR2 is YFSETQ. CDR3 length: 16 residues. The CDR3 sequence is CASSLGPGQGRNEQFF. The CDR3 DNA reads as TGCGCCAGCAGCTTGGGACCGGGACAGGGGAGGAATGAGCAGTTCTTC.

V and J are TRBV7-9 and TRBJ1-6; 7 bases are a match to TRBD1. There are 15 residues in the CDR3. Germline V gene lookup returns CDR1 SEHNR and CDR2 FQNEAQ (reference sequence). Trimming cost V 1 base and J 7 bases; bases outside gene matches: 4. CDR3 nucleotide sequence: TGTGCCAGCAGCTTAGGGGGACAGCGGAATTCACCCCTCCACTTT. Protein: CASSLGGQRNSPLHF. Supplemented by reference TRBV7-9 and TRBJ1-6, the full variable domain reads DTGVSQNPRHKITKRGQNVTFRCDPISEHNRLYWYRQTLGQGPEFLTYFQNEAQLEKSRLLSDRFSAERPKGSFSTLEIQRTEQGDSAMYLCASSLGGQRNSPLHFGNGTRLTVT.

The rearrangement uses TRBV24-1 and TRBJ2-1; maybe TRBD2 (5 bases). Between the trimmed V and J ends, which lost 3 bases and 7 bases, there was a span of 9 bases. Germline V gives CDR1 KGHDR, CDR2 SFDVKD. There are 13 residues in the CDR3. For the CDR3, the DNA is TGTGCCACCAGTGATGGAGGTGGGAATGAGCAGTTCTTC. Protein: CATSDGGGNEQFF.

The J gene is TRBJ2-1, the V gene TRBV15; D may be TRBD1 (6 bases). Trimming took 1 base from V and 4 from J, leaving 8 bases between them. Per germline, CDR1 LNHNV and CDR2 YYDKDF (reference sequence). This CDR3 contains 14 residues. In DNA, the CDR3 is TGTGCCACCAGCAGAGGGACAGCTTACAATGAGCAGTTCTTC. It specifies CATSRGTAYNEQFF.

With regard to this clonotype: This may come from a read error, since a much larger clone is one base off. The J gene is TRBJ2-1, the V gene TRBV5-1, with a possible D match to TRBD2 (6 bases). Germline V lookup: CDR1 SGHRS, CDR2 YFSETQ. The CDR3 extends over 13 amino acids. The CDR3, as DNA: TGCGCCAGCGGCTTGGGGGGAGACAATGAGCAGTTCTTC. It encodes CASGLGGDNEQFF.

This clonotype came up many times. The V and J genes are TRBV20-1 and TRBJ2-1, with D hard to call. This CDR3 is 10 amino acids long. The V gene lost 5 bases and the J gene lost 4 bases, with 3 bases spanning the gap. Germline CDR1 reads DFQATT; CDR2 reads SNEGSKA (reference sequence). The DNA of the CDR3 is TGCAGTGCTCGTTACAATGAGCAGTTCTTC. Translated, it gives CSARYNEQFF.